What follows is one T cell receptor (beta chain) and its context. This record comes from a study of sequential checkpoint blockade in melanoma. In the study overall: Patients were randomized 1:1 to nivolumab-then-ipilimumab or ipilimumab-then-nivolumab first-line. Maintenance nivolumab came after either treatment sequence.

Using immunoSEQ multiplex PCR, the repertoire was profiled, and TCRdb retains in-frame clones only, with some absent. The data show some 19,000 clones, with 70% to 75% seen just once and roughly 35% held by the top ten. Treatment here: randomized to nivolumab then ipilimumab (arm A) or the reverse (arm B). Patients had received no earlier DNA-damaging chemotherapy. From thawed PBMCs, live CD3+CD8+ cells negative for CD19 and CD56 were sorted. This TCR was sampled from a human donor with melanoma. Sample: CD8+ T cells sorted from blood (inferred from file names), taken from a patient given nivolumab and ipilimumab in sequence.

In DNA form, the CDR3 reads TGTGCCAGCAGCTTAGATGGACACCGCCAAGAGACCCAGTACTTC. It translates to CASSLDGHRQETQYF. The chain recombines TRBV5-6 with TRBJ2-5; a weak D match, TRBD1 (5 bases). V lost 2 bases to trimming and J lost 1 base, with 12 bases between them. CDR1 and CDR2 from the germline V gene are SGHDT and YYEEEE. This CDR3 has 15 residues.